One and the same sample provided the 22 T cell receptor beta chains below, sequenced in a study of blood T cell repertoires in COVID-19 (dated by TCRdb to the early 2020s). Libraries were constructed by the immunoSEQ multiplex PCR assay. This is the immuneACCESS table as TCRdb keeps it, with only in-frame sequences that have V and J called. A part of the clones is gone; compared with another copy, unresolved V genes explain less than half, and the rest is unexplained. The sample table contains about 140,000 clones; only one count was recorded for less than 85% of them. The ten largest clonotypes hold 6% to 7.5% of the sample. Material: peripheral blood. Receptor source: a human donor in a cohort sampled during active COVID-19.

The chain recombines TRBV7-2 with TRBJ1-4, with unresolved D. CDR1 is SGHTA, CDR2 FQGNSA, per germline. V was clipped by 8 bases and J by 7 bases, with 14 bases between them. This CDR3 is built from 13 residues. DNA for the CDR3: TGTGCCAGCTCTCCCGGGGTCGGTGAAAAACTGTTTTTT. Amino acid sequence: CASSPGVGEKLFF.

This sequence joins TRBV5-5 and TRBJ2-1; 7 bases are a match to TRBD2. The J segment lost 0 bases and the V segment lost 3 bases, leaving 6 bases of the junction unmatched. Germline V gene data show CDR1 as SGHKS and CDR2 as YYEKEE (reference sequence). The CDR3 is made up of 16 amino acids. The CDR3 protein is CASSSPGGSSYNEQFF. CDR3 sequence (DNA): TGTGCCAGCAGCTCGCCGGGGGGTAGCTCCTACAATGAGCAGTTCTTC.

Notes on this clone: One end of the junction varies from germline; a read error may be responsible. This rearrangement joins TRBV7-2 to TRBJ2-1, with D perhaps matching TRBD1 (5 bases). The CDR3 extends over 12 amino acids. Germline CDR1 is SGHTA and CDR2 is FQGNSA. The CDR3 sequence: CASSLAGRSWVF. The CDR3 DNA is TGTGCCAGCAGCTTAGCGGGGCGGTCCTGGGTCTTC.

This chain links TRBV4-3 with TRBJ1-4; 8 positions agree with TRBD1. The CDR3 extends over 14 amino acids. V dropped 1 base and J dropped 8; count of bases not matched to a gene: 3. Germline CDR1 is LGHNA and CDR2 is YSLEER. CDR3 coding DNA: TGCGCCAGCAGCCAAGTTCCAGGGGGCGAAAAACTGTTTTTT. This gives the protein CASSQVPGGEKLFF.

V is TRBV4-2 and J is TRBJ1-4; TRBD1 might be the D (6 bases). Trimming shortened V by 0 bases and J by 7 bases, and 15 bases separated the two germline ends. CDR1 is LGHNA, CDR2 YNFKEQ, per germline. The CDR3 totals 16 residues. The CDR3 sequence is CASSQEGTQGVEKLFF. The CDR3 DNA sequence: TGTGCCAGCAGCCAAGAGGGGACACAGGGTGTTGAAAAACTGTTTTTT.

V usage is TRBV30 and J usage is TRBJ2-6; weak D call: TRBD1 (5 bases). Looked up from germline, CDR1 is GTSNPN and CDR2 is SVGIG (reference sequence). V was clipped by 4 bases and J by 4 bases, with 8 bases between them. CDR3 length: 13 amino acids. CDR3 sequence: CAWTRTGANVLTF. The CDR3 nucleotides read TGTGCCTGGACGAGGACAGGGGCCAACGTCCTGACTTTC.

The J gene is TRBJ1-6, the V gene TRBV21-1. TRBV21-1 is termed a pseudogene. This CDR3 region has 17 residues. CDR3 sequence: CASSKEEAPRLNSPLHF. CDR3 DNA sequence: TGTGCCAGCAGCAAAGAGGAGGCCCCCCGCCTTAATTCACCCCTCCACTTT.

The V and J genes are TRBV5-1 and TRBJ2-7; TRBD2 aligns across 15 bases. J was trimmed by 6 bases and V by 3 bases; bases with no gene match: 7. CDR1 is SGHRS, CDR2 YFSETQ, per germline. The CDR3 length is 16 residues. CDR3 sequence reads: CASSWTSGGAISEQYF. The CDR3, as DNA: TGCGCCAGCAGCTGGACTAGCGGGGGGGCAATTTCCGAGCAGTACTTC.

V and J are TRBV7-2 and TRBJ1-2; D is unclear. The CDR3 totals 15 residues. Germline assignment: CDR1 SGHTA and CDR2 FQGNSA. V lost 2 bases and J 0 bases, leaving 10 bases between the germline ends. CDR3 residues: CASSLFGGANYGYTF. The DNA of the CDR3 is TGTGCCAGCAGCTTATTTGGAGGTGCTAACTATGGCTACACCTTC.

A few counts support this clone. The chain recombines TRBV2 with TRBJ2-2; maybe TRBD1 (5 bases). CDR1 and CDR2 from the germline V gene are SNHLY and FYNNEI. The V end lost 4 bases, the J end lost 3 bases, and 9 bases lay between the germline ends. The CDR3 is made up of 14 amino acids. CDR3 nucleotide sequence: TGTGCCAGCAGTGGTGGGGCGTACACCGGGGAGCTGTTTTTT. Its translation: CASSGGAYTGELFF.

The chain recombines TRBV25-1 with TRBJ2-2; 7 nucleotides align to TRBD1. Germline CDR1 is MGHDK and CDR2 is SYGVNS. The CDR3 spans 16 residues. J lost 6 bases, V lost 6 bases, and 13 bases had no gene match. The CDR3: CASREQGKKNAGELFF. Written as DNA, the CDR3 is TGTGCCAGCAGAGAACAGGGGAAGAAAAACGCCGGGGAGCTGTTTTTT.

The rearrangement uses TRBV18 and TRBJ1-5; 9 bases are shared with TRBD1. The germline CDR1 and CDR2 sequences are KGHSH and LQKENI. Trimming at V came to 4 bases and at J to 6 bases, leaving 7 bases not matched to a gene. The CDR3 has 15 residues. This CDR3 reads CASSLEQGASQPQHF. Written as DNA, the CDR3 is TGTGCCAGCTCACTAGAACAGGGGGCAAGTCAGCCCCAGCATTTT.

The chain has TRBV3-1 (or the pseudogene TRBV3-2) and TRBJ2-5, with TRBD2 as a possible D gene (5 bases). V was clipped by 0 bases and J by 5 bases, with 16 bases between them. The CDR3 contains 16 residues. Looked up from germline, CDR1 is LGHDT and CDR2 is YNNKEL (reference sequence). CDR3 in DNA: TGTGCCAGCAGCCAAGACTGGACGGGTGGGGAGGAGACCCAGTACTTC. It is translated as CASSQDWTGGEETQYF.

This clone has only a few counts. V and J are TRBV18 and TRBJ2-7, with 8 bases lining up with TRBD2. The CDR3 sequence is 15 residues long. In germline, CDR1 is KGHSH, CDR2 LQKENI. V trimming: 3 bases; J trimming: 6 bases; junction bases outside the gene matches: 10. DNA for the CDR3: TGTGCCAGCTCACCGTTCAAAAGCGGGGGTGGCGAGCAGTACTTC. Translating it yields CASSPFKSGGGEQYF.

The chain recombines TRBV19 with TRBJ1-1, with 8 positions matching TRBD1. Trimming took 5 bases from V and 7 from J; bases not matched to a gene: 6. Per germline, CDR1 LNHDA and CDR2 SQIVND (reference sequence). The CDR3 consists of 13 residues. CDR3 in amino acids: CASSSTGVYEAFF. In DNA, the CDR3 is TGTGCCAGTAGTTCGACAGGGGTTTATGAAGCTTTCTTT.

CDR3 nucleotides: TGTGCCAGTAGTGTCCCCGGGACAGGGGATTCACCCCTCCACTTT. Encoded protein: CASSVPGTGDSPLHF. The V and J genes are TRBV19 and TRBJ1-6, with 10 bases lining up with TRBD1. V trimming: 5 bases; J trimming: 8 bases; junction bases outside the gene matches: 6. Germline V lookup: CDR1 LNHDA, CDR2 SQIVND (reference sequence). The CDR3 has 15 residues.

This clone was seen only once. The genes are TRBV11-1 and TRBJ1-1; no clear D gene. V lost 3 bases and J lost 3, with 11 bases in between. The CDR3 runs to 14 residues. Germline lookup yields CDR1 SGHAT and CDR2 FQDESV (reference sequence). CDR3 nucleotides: TGTGCCAGCAGCTTGGTCAACTCATACACTGAAGCTTTCTTT. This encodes CASSLVNSYTEAFF.

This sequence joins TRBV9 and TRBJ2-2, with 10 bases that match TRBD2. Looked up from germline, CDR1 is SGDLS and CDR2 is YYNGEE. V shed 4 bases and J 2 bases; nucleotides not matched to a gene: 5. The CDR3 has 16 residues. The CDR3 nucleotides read TGTGCCAGCAGCTCCAGGACTAGCGGTAACACCGGGGAGCTGTTTTTT. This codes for CASSSRTSGNTGELFF.

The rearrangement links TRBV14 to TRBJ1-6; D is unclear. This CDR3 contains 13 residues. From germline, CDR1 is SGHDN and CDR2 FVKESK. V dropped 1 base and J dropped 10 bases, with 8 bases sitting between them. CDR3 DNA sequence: TGTGCCAGCAGCCAAGTTTCTGGCTCACCCCTCCACTTT. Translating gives CASSQVSGSPLHF.

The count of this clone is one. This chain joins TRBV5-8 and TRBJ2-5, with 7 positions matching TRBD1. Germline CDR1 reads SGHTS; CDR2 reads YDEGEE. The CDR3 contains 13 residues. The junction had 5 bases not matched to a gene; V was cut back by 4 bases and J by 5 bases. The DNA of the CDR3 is TGTGCCAGCAGCCCCGACAGGGTCGAGACCCAGTACTTC. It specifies CASSPDRVETQYF.

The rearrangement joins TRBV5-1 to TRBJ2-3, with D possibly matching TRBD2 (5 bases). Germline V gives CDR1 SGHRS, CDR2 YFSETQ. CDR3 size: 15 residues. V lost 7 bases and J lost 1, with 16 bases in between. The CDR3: CASVPTYGGTDTQYF. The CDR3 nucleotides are TGCGCCAGCGTACCTACTTACGGGGGCACAGATACGCAGTATTTT.

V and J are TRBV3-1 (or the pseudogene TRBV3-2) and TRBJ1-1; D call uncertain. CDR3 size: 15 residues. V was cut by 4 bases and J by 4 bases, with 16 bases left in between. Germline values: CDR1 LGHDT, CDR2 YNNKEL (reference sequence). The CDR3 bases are TGTGCCAGCAGCCCTGGGCGGTCAGGAGGCACTGAAGCTTTCTTT. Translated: CASSPGRSGGTEAFF.